This T cell receptor (beta chain) is drawn from a study of blood T cell repertoires in COVID-19. The data were produced by immunoSEQ multiplex PCR, yet TCRdb's version contains in-frame clones alone and is incomplete. Counted here are about 100,000 clones, around 83% occurring once; the ten biggest clones make up 2% to 2.5%. The receptor comes from a human donor in a cohort sampled during active COVID-19. Sequences were obtained from peripheral blood.

The CDR3 loop reads CASRRLAGGHEQFF. Here the CDR3 DNA reads TGTGCCAGCAGGAGACTAGCGGGAGGTCATGAGCAGTTCTTC. This chain joins TRBV5-6 and TRBJ2-1; 13 bases agree with TRBD2. Germline loops: CDR1 SGHDT, CDR2 YYEEEE. V gave up 5 bases and J gave up 8 bases; unmatched junction bases: 4. The CDR3 spans 14 residues. The full variable domain, rest sourced from reference TRBV5-6 and TRBJ2-1, is DAGVTQSPTHLIKTRGQQVTLRCSPKSGHDTVSWYQQALGQGPQFIFQYYEEEERQRGNFPDRFSGHQFPNYSSELNVNALLLGDSALYLCASRRLAGGHEQFFGPGTRLTVL.